Here is one T cell receptor beta chain with its context. This record belongs to a study of blood T cell repertoires in COVID-19. Overall study: Sites across the United States, Italy and Spain contributed samples from acute and convalescent COVID-19. The analysed material was cDNA or gDNA that came from T cells, B-cell-depleted T cells, or PBMCs.

Original methodology: The authors estimated nucleated cell counts from reference gene primer amplification. The method was immunoSEQ multiplex PCR; TCRdb's version includes in-frame clones alone and lacks a portion of them. For V, J and clone size, that table is used; D and trimming come from the DNA. Among more than 200,000 clones listed, around 84% were seen once. CDR3 length: 15 amino acids. Germline values: CDR1 ENHRY, CDR2 SYGVKD. V was trimmed by 6 bases and J by 3 bases, leaving 17 bases between them. V gene TRBV10-3 combines with J gene TRBJ1-2; D uncertain. Sequences were obtained from peripheral blood. The clonotype was recovered from a man aged 60 to 69 with acute or convalescent COVID-19. The CDR3 nucleotides read TGTGCCATCAGCGTTAACACCCGGAGGTACTATGGCTACACCTTC. Protein: CAISVNTRRYYGYTF.